Following are 22 T cell receptor beta chains from one sample sequenced in a study of T cell repertoires in Merkel cell carcinoma. Produced via immunoSEQ multiplex PCR; TCRdb's table is partial and in-frame only. This sample has about 14,000 clones, with 76% found just once. Sequenced: tumor tissue. All receptors come from an adult with Merkel cell carcinoma.

V gene TRBV7-9 combines with J gene TRBJ1-1; D is uncertain. Trimming pared 5 bases from V and 8 bases from J, leaving 18 bases between. The CDR3 runs to 14 residues. CDR1 SEHNR and CDR2 FQNEAQ come from the germline V gene (reference sequence). The CDR3 region has the DNA TGTGCCAGCAGCCCACCCCGTGGCCAGCCCGAAGCTTTCTTT. This sequence encodes CASSPPRGQPEAFF. The full variable domain, in which reference TRBV7-9 and TRBJ1-1 provide the parts outside the CDR3, is DTGVSQNPRHKITKRGQNVTFRCDPISEHNRLYWYRQTLGQGPEFLTYFQNEAQLEKSRLLSDRFSAERPKGSFSTLEIQRTEQGDSAMYLCASSPPRGQPEAFFGQGTRLTVV.

V is TRBV7-9 and J is TRBJ2-1, with 7 bases aligning to TRBD1. The CDR3 is 16 amino acids. The V and J ends lost 1 base and 4 bases, in that order; junction bases with no gene match: 7. From germline, CDR1 is SEHNR and CDR2 FQNEAQ (reference sequence). In DNA form, the CDR3 reads TGTGCCAGCAGCTTAGGAGACAGGGACGGATACAATGAGCAGTTCTTC. It codes for CASSLGDRDGYNEQFF.

The rearrangement joins TRBV6-5 to TRBJ2-1; 11 bases match TRBD2. Germline CDR1 is MNHEY and CDR2 is SVGAGI. The CDR3 contains 15 residues. V lost 5 bases to trimming and J lost 7 bases; unmatched junction nucleotides: 7. The CDR3 nucleotides are TGTGCCAGCAGTCCACTAGCGGGAGTGAGAAATGAGCAGTTCTTC. As protein: CASSPLAGVRNEQFF.

This clone appeared a few times. V is TRBV28 and J is TRBJ2-2; maybe TRBD1 (5 bases). Trimming pared 9 bases from V and 5 bases from J, leaving 10 bases between. CDR1 and CDR2 (germline): MDHEN, SYDVKM. The CDR3 has 12 amino acids. The CDR3 nucleotides read TGTGCCAGTGTAGGGGTAACCGGGGAGCTGTTTTTT. Amino acids: CASVGVTGELFF. The entire variable domain, with the rest obtained from reference TRBV28 and TRBJ2-2, is as follows: DVKVTQSSRYLVKRTGEKVFLECVQDMDHENMFWYRQDPGLGLRLIYFSYDVKMKEKGDIPEGYSVSREKKERFSLILESASTNQTSMYLCASVGVTGELFFGEGSRLTVL.

The chain combines TRBV6-1 with TRBJ1-5, with D tentatively TRBD1 (6 bases). V was clipped by 3 bases and J by 2 bases, with 8 bases between them. The CDR3 spans 14 residues. Germline V gene data show CDR1 as MNHNS and CDR2 as SASEGT. DNA for the CDR3: TGTGCCAGCAGTGATGCAGGGGGCAATCAGCCCCAGCATTTT. Translation: CASSDAGGNQPQHF.

The rearrangement uses TRBV30 and TRBJ1-1; 8 positions agree with TRBD1. Per germline, CDR1 GTSNPN and CDR2 SVGIG (reference sequence). The CDR3 spans 15 residues. The ends lost 2 bases at V and 3 bases at J; junction bases unmatched: 8. The CDR3 loop reads CAWSRTDRDHTEAFF. The CDR3 nucleotides are TGTGCCTGGAGTCGGACGGACAGGGACCACACTGAAGCTTTCTTT.

CDR3 nucleotides: TGTGCCAGCAGCTTAGTCCGGGACTCGAGGCGAGTGGACATTCAGTACTTC. It codes for CASSLVRDSRRVDIQYF. V usage is TRBV5-5 and J usage is TRBJ2-4, with D perhaps TRBD2 (6 bases). The CDR3 runs 17 residues. Germline-derived CDR1 and CDR2 are SGHKS and YYEKEE (reference sequence). Trimming cost V 2 bases and J 8 bases, with 23 bases left between them.

This clone was detected only a few times. V and J are TRBV19 and TRBJ2-2, with 8 nucleotides matching TRBD2. CDR3 size: 17 residues. V shed 6 bases and J 6 bases; nucleotides not matched to a gene: 15. The V gene's germline CDR1 is LNHDA and CDR2 SQIVND (reference sequence). CDR3: CASRTGAGAGRAGELFF. CDR3 bases: TGTGCCAGTAGGACTGGAGCGGGGGCTGGGAGGGCCGGGGAGCTGTTTTTT.

The chain recombines TRBV29-1 with TRBJ2-5, with D possibly being TRBD1 or TRBD2 (5 bases each). V gave up 3 bases and J gave up 3 bases, with 8 bases separating them. The length of the CDR3 is 12 residues. Per the germline V gene, CDR1 is SQVTM and CDR2 is ANQGSEA. The CDR3 DNA sequence: TGCAGCGTTGATAGGGGAGAAGAGACCCAGTACTTC. It yields the protein CSVDRGEETQYF. The full variable domain, with the rest looked up from reference TRBV29-1 and TRBJ2-5, is SAVISQKPSRDICQRGTSLTIQCQVDSQVTMMFWYRQQPGQSLTLIATANQGSEATYESGFVIDKFPISRPNLTFSTLTVSNMSPEDSSIYLCSVDRGEETQYFGPGTRLLVL.

The chain couples TRBV4-3 to TRBJ2-7, with TRBD1 matching 10 bases. This CDR3 has 16 amino acids. Per the germline V gene, CDR1 is LGHNA and CDR2 is YSLEER. The V gene end was trimmed by 3 bases and the J gene end by 0 bases; junction bases not matched to a gene: 5. CDR3 residues: CASSQDWTGGSYEQYF. The DNA for the CDR3 is TGCGCCAGCAGCCAGGATTGGACAGGGGGCTCCTACGAGCAGTACTTC.

This clone was observed a few times. The rearrangement uses TRBV4-1 and TRBJ2-5; D is undetermined. This CDR3 has 13 amino acids. Trimming cost V 5 bases and J 5 bases, with 12 bases left between them. Germline CDR1 MGHRA, CDR2 YSYEKL. The CDR3 DNA reads as TGCGCCAGCAGCGGTTCACGAGTGGAGACCCAGTACTTC. Amino acids: CASSGSRVETQYF.

The chain carries TRBV7-2 and TRBJ2-6; D perhaps matches TRBD2 (5 bases). The CDR3 contains 13 residues. Germline-derived CDR1 and CDR2 are SGHTA and FQGNSA. The V gene lost 7 bases and the J gene lost 7 bases, with 11 bases spanning the gap. CDR3 loop: CASTPGGANVLTF. Written as DNA, the CDR3 is TGTGCCAGCACCCCTGGAGGTGCCAACGTCCTGACTTTC.

V usage is TRBV6-2 or TRBV6-3 and J usage is TRBJ2-1, with 11 nucleotides matching TRBD2. CDR3 length: 15 amino acids. Germline CDR1 reads MNHEY; CDR2 reads SVGEGT. J gave up 8 bases and V 2 bases, and 5 bases lay outside the gene matches. CDR3 protein: CASSYLAGGPHEQFF. The CDR3 bases are TGTGCCAGCAGTTACCTAGCGGGGGGCCCCCATGAGCAGTTCTTC.

This rearrangement joins TRBV6-5 to TRBJ2-1, with TRBD1 matching over 10 bases. Trimming took 5 bases from V and 6 from J; bases not matched to a gene: 4. Looked up from germline, CDR1 is MNHEY and CDR2 is SVGAGI. This CDR3 has 14 residues. The CDR3 bases are TGTGCCAGCAGTCGGGACAGGGGAGGCAATGAGCAGTTCTTC. Amino acids: CASSRDRGGNEQFF.

V gene TRBV10-3 combines with J gene TRBJ2-3, with D tentatively TRBD1 (9 bases). The CDR3 is 14 residues long. Germline lookup yields CDR1 ENHRY and CDR2 SYGVKD. V lost 11 bases to trimming and J lost 2 bases, with 17 bases between them. CDR3 coding DNA: TGTGCCGGCGGGGGGACAGGGTCCACAGATACGCAGTATTTT. Translation gives CAGGGTGSTDTQYF.

This chain connects TRBV7-2 to TRBJ1-2; 8 positions match TRBD1. After removal of 5 bases from V and 3 bases from J, the junction contained 8 bases not matched to a gene. CDR1 SGHTA and CDR2 FQGNSA come from the germline V gene. The CDR3 length is 15 residues. The CDR3 sequence is CASSVSQGAYYGYTF. DNA for the CDR3: TGTGCCAGCAGCGTATCGCAGGGGGCCTACTATGGCTACACCTTC.

The chain uses TRBV6-5 and TRBJ1-4; D gene unclear. CDR1 is MNHEY and CDR2 is SVGAGI in the germline V gene. CDR3 size: 15 residues. Trimming pared 2 bases from V and 2 bases from J, leaving 9 bases between. CDR3 loop: CASSYRGQTNEKLFF. Here the CDR3 DNA reads TGTGCCAGCAGTTACCGAGGGCAGACTAATGAAAAACTGTTTTTT.

This chain uses TRBV27 with TRBJ1-2; the D is unclear. CDR1 is MNHEY, CDR2 SMNVEV, per germline (reference sequence). Trimming cost V 4 bases and J 1 base, with 7 bases left between them. The CDR3 is made up of 13 amino acids. The CDR3 bases are TGTGCCAGCAGTTCGAACCTTAACTATGGCTACACCTTC. Translating gives CASSSNLNYGYTF.

The V gene is TRBV5-1, the J gene TRBJ2-3; D not certain. The CDR3 totals 13 residues. Germline CDR1 reads SGHRS; CDR2 reads YFSETQ. Trimming left V 0 bases short and J 1 base short, with 3 bases between. The CDR3 nucleotides read TGCGCCAGCAGCTTGGAAGGCACAGATACGCAGTATTTT. Translated, it gives CASSLEGTDTQYF.

The V gene is TRBV5-6, the J gene TRBJ1-1; D unresolved. This CDR3 is built from 15 residues. V shed 0 bases and J shed 1 base, with 10 bases lying between them. Germline CDR1 and CDR2: SGHDT and YYEEEE. CDR3 residues: CASSLAVSGNTEAFF. The CDR3 nucleotides are TGTGCCAGCAGCTTGGCGGTGTCAGGGAACACTGAAGCTTTCTTT.

The rearrangement uses TRBV29-1 and TRBJ2-7, with TRBD2 identical over 9 bases. The CDR3 contains 13 residues. With V trimmed by 4 bases and J by 6 bases, 7 bases remained unmatched. Germline CDR1 is SQVTM and CDR2 is ANQGSEA. This CDR3 is CSVAPGLASEQYF. CDR3 coding DNA: TGCAGCGTTGCGCCAGGACTAGCGAGCGAGCAGTACTTC.

V and J are TRBV20-1 and TRBJ2-5; D perhaps matches TRBD2 (6 bases). The CDR3 spans 16 residues. Germline values: CDR1 DFQATT, CDR2 SNEGSKA (reference sequence). V shed 3 bases and J shed 2 bases, with 19 bases lying between them. CDR3 region: CSASGVAVHPQETQYF. The CDR3 bases are TGCAGTGCTAGTGGGGTAGCGGTTCATCCACAAGAGACCCAGTACTTC.